This T cell receptor (beta chain) was recovered during a study of T cell repertoires in aging, cancer and after chemotherapy (dated by TCRdb to between 2017 and 2020). Some background on the complete study: The donors fell into six age groups ranging from 30 or younger to 70 or older, and each group had at least three individuals. Some 9 million TCR reads were contained in the full dataset. Alongside under 100 healthy donors serving as a reference group, the cohort included some 210 cancer patients, of whom some 91 had hematological cancers and 110 to 140 had solid cancers. Healthy donor control TCR repertoires were recorded over several months to years and showed clear clonal overlap across re-sampling. Peripheral blood TCR beta repertoires from healthy donors and cancer patients were profiled to examine immunoaging and T cell reconstitution after chemotherapy. The research as a whole found: In both cancer cohorts, the median generation probability rose over the chemotherapy interval, which suggests that the repertoire was reconstituted through rebound thymic output. Compared with age-matched healthy donors, untreated patients with either hematological or solid cancers had significantly lower TCR diversity in the blood along with higher clonality. In healthy donors, the drop in TCR diversity with age came mainly from a loss of richness, whereas in cancer patients a loss of evenness also played a part. The authors noted that the repertoire data do not allow conclusions about immunological memory after chemotherapy.

The CDR3 measures 13 amino acids from cysteine to phenylalanine. The sequence is cut down to CDR3 DNA, 39 bases in frame from base 1. Relative to germline, V is 6 bases shorter and J is 7 bases shorter, with 17 bases between their ends. Per the germline V gene (reference sequence), SGHKS is the CDR1 and YYEKEE is the CDR2. Rearranged TRB sequences spanning V, D and J segments were amplified in a multiplex touch-down PCR with a mixed TRB-A/B primer pool. Illumina adapters and sample indices were attached to the amplicons through two consecutive PCR reactions run with Phusion HS II polymerase. Amplicons were gel-purified with the NucleoSpin Gel and PCR Clean-up kit, then checked with Qubit and an Agilent 2100 Bioanalyzer. Sequencing of the libraries was done on an Illumina MiSeq with paired-end, single-indexed 600-cycle runs. In the authors' own workflow: TRB sequences were processed with MiXCR versions 2.12 and 3.0.5. Each unique CDR3 nucleotide sequence was treated as one clone, and only productive sequences with two or more reads were kept. The repertoire metrics were Shannon diversity, evenness, clonality (defined as one minus evenness), and alpha-parameterized diversity profiles covering alpha 0 to 5. The IGoR algorithm was used to calculate generation probabilities for clones in the paired samples taken before and after chemotherapy. In-frame beta chains were kept once TCRdb had trimmed the public reads at Q25 with fastp and called clones with MiXCR. One record per CDR3 amino acid sequence lists the most common genes and DNA. TCRdb's processing, not the study's, gives the V and J calls here. The sample includes about 3,500 distinct CDR3 sequences, with roughly a third observed a single time. Roughly 47% of the sample rests with the top ten.

Genomic DNA extracted from peripheral blood, rather than sorted cells or RNA, was used as the source for amplification of TCR beta rearrangements. This clonotype came up a few times. Its antigen remains undetermined. Per-base quality was not reported, and no clone a single base away is much larger than it. The chain couples TRBV5-5 to TRBJ2-7; the D gene assignment is ambiguous. Sequenced material: blood. The sequence was obtained from a human donor in good health. The CDR3 region: CASTLDLNGEQYF. The nucleotide sequence reads TGTGCCAGCACCCTGGATTTGAACGGAGAGCAGTACTTC. With all but the CDR3 taken from the reference TRBV5-5 and TRBJ2-7 genes, the full variable domain is: DAGVTQSPTHLIKTRGQQVTLRCSPISGHKSVSWYQQVLGQGPQFIFQYYEKEERGRGNFPDRFSARQFPNYSSELNVNALLLGDSALYLCASTLDLNGEQYFGPGTRLTVT.